This section outlines one T cell receptor (beta chain) sequence together with its context. The data are from a study of T cells in Graves' hyperthyroidism and ophthalmopathy. The TCR beta CDR3 regions underwent amplification using RNA transcripts as the source. HTBI primers were the set used in a first-round RT-PCR of the TCR CDR3. TCRdb called the multiplex PCR reads again in MiXCR, with one record for every CDR3 protein. The data show 700,000 to 950,000 distinct CDR3 sequences, 35% seen once. Patients were aged 18 to 65, had disease duration under 2 months, and had newly diagnosed hyperthyroidism. Trimming cost V 0 bases and J 4 bases; bases outside gene matches: 11. In germline, CDR1 is DFQATT, CDR2 SNEGSKA (reference sequence). This CDR3 is 17 amino acids long.

This clonotype was sampled from a woman in her thirties or forties with Graves' hyperthyroidism. This chain joins TRBV20-1 and TRBJ2-7; TRBD2 aligns across 11 bases. What was sequenced was blood. The CDR3 DNA sequence: TGCAGTGCTAGAGATGCCCTACTAGCGGGGGTCGCATACGAGCAGTACTTC. It specifies CSARDALLAGVAYEQYF.